Listed below are T cell receptor beta chains from one sample, sequenced in a study of sequential checkpoint blockade in melanoma. Profiling relied on immunoSEQ multiplex PCR, and the TCRdb table lists in-frame clones only, not all of them. In the table there are thousands of clones, 24% of which are singletons. Sequences were derived from tumor tissue (inferred from file names), sampled from a patient given nivolumab and ipilimumab in sequence. Receptors originate from a human donor with melanoma. Each CDR3 is given with its conserved first and last residue. The D gene is left open where the match is weak. Where a row states a size, it is once, few, many or the class of an expanded clone; other rows omit it.

clone_size,d_call,j_call,v_call,cdr3_nt,cdr3_aa
.,.,TRBJ2-7,TRBV6-8,TGTGCCAGCAGACCCTACAGGGCGTCCTACGAGCAGTACTTC,CASRPYRASYEQYF
many,.,TRBJ2-7,TRBV11-3,TGTGCCAGCAGCTTAGAGGGAAGGAGCTCCTACGAGCAGTACTTC,CASSLEGRSSYEQYF
.,TRBD1,TRBJ2-3,TRBV23-1,TGCGCCAGCAGTCAATCCGGGGACAGGGGCTTCACAGATACGCAGTATTTT,CASSQSGDRGFTDTQYF
.,.,TRBJ2-1,TRBV23-1,TGCGCCAGCAGCCAAGAACTAGACCGTGAGCAGTTCTTC,CASSQELDREQFF
.,.,TRBJ2-7,TRBV10-1,TGCGCCAGCAGTGCTTCCCCAAATTTGGGGCACTACGAGCAGTACTTC,CASSASPNLGHYEQYF
many,.,TRBJ2-5,TRBV12-5,TGTGCCAGCGGCTTAAATTTAGGGGAGACCCAGTACTTC,CASGLNLGETQYF
.,.,TRBJ1-2,TRBV18,TGTGCCAGCTCACCACCGGAGAGGGCTAACTATGGCTACACCTTC,CASSPPERANYGYTF
few,TRBD1,TRBJ2-5,TRBV18,TGTGCCAGCTCTCCGGGACAGCAAGAGACCCAGTACTTC,CASSPGQQETQYF
.,TRBD1,TRBJ1-1,TRBV25-1,TGTGCCAGCAGTGAGGCCGGGACAGGGGGTTGGAACACTGAAGCTTTCTTT,CASSEAGTGGWNTEAFF
.,TRBD2,TRBJ2-2,TRBV19,TGTGCCAGTAGTAAGACTAGCGGGACGAACACCGGGGAGCTGTTTTTT,CASSKTSGTNTGELFF
few,TRBD2,TRBJ2-2,TRBV11-3,TGTGCCAGCAGCTTAGGCGGGGGGAACACCGGGGAGCTGTTTTTT,CASSLGGGNTGELFF
.,.,TRBJ2-7,TRBV11-3,TGTGCCAGCAGCTCGATGGCCTTACAGGGTCCCTACGAGCAGTACTTC,CASSSMALQGPYEQYF
few,.,TRBJ2-7,TRBV29-1,TGCAGCGTTGAAGAGCCCTCGCGGGGATACGAGCAGTACTTC,CSVEEPSRGYEQYF
.,.,TRBJ1-6,TRBV4-1,TGCGCCAGCAGCCAAGATGGTGGGGGCAGAGTTTCACCCCTCCACTTT,CASSQDGGGRVSPLHF
few,TRBD1,TRBJ2-1,TRBV11-3,TGTGCCAGCAGCTTGGCTCGTGGGGACAGGGTGTACAATGAGCAGTTCTTC,CASSLARGDRVYNEQFF
.,.,TRBJ1-2,TRBV29-1,TGCAGCGTTGAATCATCTGCAGCTAACTATGGCTACACCTTC,CSVESSAANYGYTF
.,TRBD1,TRBJ1-5,TRBV19,TGTGCCATCAGTGAGGGAGGGGGCGCATCACAGCCCCAGCATTTT,CAISEGGGASQPQHF
few,.,TRBJ2-5,TRBV11-3,TGTGCCAGCACCCCAGCCCGAGAAACCGAGACCCAGTACTTC,CASTPARETETQYF
large,.,TRBJ2-7,TRBV29-1,TGCAGCGTCCGTACGACAGACACCTACGAGCAGTACTTC,CSVRTTDTYEQYF
few,TRBD2,TRBJ2-1,TRBV6-8,TGTGCCAGCACGACTCAGGGCGGGAGAGGCGAGCAGTTCTTC,CASTTQGGRGEQFF
few,.,TRBJ2-7,TRBV9,TGTGCCAGCAGCGCGAGCTGGAGCCCCGTCTACGAGCAGTACTTC,CASSASWSPVYEQYF
many,.,TRBJ1-5,TRBV11-3,TGTGCCAGCAGCTTAATTGGCAGGGGAGGCAATCAGCCCCAGCATTTT,CASSLIGRGGNQPQHF
.,TRBD1,TRBJ2-5,TRBV15,TGTGCCACCAGCAGAGAAGTACAGGGGGTAGAGACCCAGTACTTC,CATSREVQGVETQYF
.,TRBD1,TRBJ2-3,TRBV28,TGTGCCAGCAGTTTAAGTAGAAGAGGGACAGGGGGCTTCACAGATACGCAGTATTTT,CASSLSRRGTGGFTDTQYF
large,.,TRBJ1-1,TRBV11-3,TGTGCCAGCAGCTTTGGAGTTATGAACACTGAAGCTTTCTTT,CASSFGVMNTEAFF
many,.,TRBJ2-1,TRBV11-3,TGTGCCAGCACCCTAGGTAGGGCCAACAATGAGCAGTTCTTC,CASTLGRANNEQFF
.,.,TRBJ2-4,TRBV11-3,TGTGCCAGCAGCCATAGGGGTGGTAAGGTAGACATTCAGTACTTC,CASSHRGGKVDIQYF
few,TRBD1,TRBJ2-7,TRBV10-3,TGTGCCACCGGACAGGGGAGAAACGAGCAGTACTTC,CATGQGRNEQYF